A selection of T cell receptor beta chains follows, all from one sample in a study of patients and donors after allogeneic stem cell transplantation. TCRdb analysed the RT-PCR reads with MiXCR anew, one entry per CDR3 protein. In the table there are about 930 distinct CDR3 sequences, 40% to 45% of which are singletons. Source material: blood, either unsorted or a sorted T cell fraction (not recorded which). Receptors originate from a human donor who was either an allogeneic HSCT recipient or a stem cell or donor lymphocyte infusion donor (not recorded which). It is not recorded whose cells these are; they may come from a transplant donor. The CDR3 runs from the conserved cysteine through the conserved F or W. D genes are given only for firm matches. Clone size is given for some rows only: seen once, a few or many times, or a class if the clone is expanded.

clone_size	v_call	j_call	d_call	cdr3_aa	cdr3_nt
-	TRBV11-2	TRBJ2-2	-	CASSPPGRRRELFF	TGTGCCAGCAGCCCACCTGGAAGAAGAAGGGAGCTGTTTTTT
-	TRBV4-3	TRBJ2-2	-	CASSPRGAGSTGELFF	TGCGCCAGCAGCCCCAGGGGAGCGGGAAGCACCGGGGAGCTGTTTTTT
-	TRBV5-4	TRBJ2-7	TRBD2	CASSPLGTSAYEQYF	TGTGCCAGCAGCCCCTTGGGGACTAGCGCCTACGAGCAGTACTTC
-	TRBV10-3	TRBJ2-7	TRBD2	CAIRASGSSYEQYF	TGTGCCATCCGGGCCAGCGGGAGCTCCTACGAGCAGTACTTC
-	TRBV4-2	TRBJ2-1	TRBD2	CASSVTSALSYNEQFF	TGTGCCAGCAGCGTGACTAGCGCCCTTTCCTACAATGAGCAGTTCTTC
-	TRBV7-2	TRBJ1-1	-	CASSLDRWAFF	TGTGCCAGCAGCTTAGACAGGTGGGCTTTCTTT
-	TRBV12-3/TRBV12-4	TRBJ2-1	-	CASSLATVTIREQFF	TGTGCCAGCAGTTTAGCCACTGTGACAATTCGAGAGCAGTTCTTC
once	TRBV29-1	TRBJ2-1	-	CSVVGSMGSSEQFF	TGCAGCGTTGTGGGTAGCATGGGCAGTAGTGAGCAGTTCTTC
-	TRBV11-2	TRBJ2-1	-	CASSSTSPEQFF	TGTGCCAGCAGCTCAACTTCCCCTGAGCAGTTCTTC
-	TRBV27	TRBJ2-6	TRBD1	CASTPTGAGANVLTF	TGTGCCAGCACTCCAACAGGGGCTGGGGCCAACGTCCTGACTTTC
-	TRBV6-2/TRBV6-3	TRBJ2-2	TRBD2	CASSYAGAGTGELFF	TGTGCCAGCAGTTACGCGGGAGCGGGCACCGGGGAGCTGTTTTTT
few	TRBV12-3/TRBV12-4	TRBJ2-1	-	CASSWQTYNEQFF	TGTGCCAGCAGTTGGCAGACATACAATGAGCAGTTCTTC
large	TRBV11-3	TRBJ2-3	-	CASSFEGRGGSDATQYF	TGTGCCAGCAGCTTCGAGGGACGGGGTGGAAGCGATGCTACGCAGTATTTT
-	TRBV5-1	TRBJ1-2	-	CASSLDRGARYGYTF	TGCGCCAGCAGCTTGGATAGGGGGGCGCGTTATGGCTACACCTTC
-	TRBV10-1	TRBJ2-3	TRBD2	CASSVTSGLSRDTQYF	TGCGCCAGCAGTGTGACTAGCGGACTCTCGCGGGATACGCAGTATTTT
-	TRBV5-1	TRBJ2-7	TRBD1	CASRGDSSSYEQYF	TGCGCCAGCAGGGGGGACAGTAGTTCCTACGAGCAGTACTTC
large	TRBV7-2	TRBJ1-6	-	CASSFQGTVNSPLHF	TGTGCCAGCAGCTTCCAGGGGACGGTAAATTCACCCCTCCACTTT
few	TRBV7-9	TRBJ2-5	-	CASSSAGIAGTQYF	TGTGCCAGCAGTTCCGCAGGGATTGCGGGGACCCAGTACTTC
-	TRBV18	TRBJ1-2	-	CASSPPGHTNGYTF	TGTGCCAGCTCACCTCCGGGACACACTAATGGCTACACCTTC
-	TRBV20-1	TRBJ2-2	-	CSARVGLNTGELFF	TGCAGTGCCCGTGTCGGGTTGAACACCGGGGAGCTGTTTTTT
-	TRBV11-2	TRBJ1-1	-	CASSLAGGGTEAFF	TGTGCCAGCAGCTTAGCTGGAGGGGGCACTGAAGCTTTCTTT
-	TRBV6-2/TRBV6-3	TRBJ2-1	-	CASSLITNEQFF	TGTGCCAGCAGCCTAATAACAAATGAGCAGTTCTTC
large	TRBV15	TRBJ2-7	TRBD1	CATSETGRHYEQYF	TGTGCCACCAGCGAGACAGGGAGACACTACGAGCAGTACTTC
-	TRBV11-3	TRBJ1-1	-	CASSPGPRNTEAFF	TGTGCCAGCAGCCCGGGACCCAGGAACACTGAAGCTTTCTTT
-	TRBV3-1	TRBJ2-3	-	CASSQGRSTDTQYF	TGTGCCAGCAGCCAGGGACGGAGCACAGATACGCAGTATTTT
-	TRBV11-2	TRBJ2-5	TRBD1	CASNPDGTGGETQYF	TGTGCCAGCAACCCTGACGGGACAGGCGGGGAGACCCAGTACTTC
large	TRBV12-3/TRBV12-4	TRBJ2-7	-	CASSFYSYEQYF	TGTGCCAGCAGTTTCTACTCCTACGAGCAGTACTTC
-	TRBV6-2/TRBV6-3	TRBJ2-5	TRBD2	CASSYTGGKETQYF	TGTGCCAGCAGTTACACGGGAGGGAAGGAGACCCAGTACTTC
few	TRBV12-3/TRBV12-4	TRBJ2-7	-	CASRRDYEQYF	TGTGCCAGCAGACGGGACTACGAGCAGTACTTC
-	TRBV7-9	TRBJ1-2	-	CASSFGTALGYTF	TGTGCCAGCAGCTTTGGGACTGCCTTGGGCTACACCTTC
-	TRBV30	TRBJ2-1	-	CAWSEVGAEQFF	TGTGCCTGGAGTGAAGTTGGGGCTGAGCAGTTCTTC
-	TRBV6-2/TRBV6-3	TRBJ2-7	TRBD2	CASSYGTSAYEQYF	TGTGCCAGCAGTTACGGGACTAGCGCCTACGAGCAGTACTTC
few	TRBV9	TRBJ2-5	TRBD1	CASSVAEDRGTQYF	TGTGCCAGCAGCGTAGCTGAGGACAGGGGGACCCAGTACTTC
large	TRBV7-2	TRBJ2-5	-	CASSSGTAETQYF	TGTGCCAGCAGCTCAGGGACTGCGGAGACCCAGTACTTC
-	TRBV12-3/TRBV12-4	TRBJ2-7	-	CASSLRTYEQYF	TGTGCCAGCAGTTTGAGAACTTACGAGCAGTACTTC
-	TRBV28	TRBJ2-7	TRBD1	CASSSDDRGRYF	TGTGCCAGCAGTTCCGATGACAGGGGGAGGTACTTC
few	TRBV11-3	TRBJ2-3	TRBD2	CASSAGLAGGGSQYF	TGTGCCAGCAGCGCCGGACTAGCGGGAGGAGGCTCGCAGTATTTT
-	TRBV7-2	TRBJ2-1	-	CASSRDGMNEQFF	TGTGCCAGCAGCCGTGATGGCATGAATGAGCAGTTCTTC
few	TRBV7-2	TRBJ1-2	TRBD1	CASSPTGQSNYGYTF	TGTGCCAGCAGCCCGACGGGACAGTCCAACTATGGCTACACCTTC
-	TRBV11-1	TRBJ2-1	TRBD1	CASSRGTGGREHNEQFF	TGTGCCAGCAGCCGAGGGACAGGGGGAAGGGAACACAATGAGCAGTTCTTC
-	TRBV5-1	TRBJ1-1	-	CASSTGMNTEAFF	TGCGCCAGCAGTACAGGAATGAACACTGAAGCTTTCTTT
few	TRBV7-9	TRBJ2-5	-	CASSRGPETQYF	TGTGCCAGCAGCCGGGGTCCAGAGACCCAGTACTTC
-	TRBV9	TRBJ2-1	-	CASSSRTEPYNEQFF	TGTGCCAGCAGCTCGAGGACAGAACCTTACAATGAGCAGTTCTTC